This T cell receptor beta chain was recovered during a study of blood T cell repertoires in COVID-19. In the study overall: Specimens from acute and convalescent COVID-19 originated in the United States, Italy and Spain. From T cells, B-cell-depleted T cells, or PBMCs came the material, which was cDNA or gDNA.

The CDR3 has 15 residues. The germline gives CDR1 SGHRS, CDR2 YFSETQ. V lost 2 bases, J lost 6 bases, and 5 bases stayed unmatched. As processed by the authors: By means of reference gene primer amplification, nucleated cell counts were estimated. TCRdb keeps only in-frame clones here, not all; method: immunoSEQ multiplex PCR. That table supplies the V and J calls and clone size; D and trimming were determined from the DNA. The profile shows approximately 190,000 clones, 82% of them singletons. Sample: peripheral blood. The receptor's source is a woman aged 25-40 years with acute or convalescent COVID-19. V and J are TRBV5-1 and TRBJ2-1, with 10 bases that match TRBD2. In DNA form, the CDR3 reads TGCGCCAGCAGCTTTGGGCTAGCGGGAGTCAATGAGCAGTTCTTC. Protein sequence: CASSFGLAGVNEQFF.